This record concerns one T cell receptor (beta chain) sequence. Antigen specificity is unknown. This sample was included in a study of cytotoxic CD8 clonotypes in ibrutinib-treated CLL. Study-wide findings and caveats: Shared public clonotypes were rare, and on treatment they either got smaller or stayed the same. Researchers report that baseline clonality outpaced age-matched healthy donors and tracked circulating CD8+ T-cell counts.

CDR3 length: 14 residues. With V trimmed by 2 bases and J by 7 bases, 7 bases remained unmatched. CDR1 is LGHNA and CDR2 is YNFKEQ in the germline V gene. TCR beta libraries used roughly 2 micrograms of DNA from cryopreserved PBMCs. Deep sequencing aimed at 1 in 200,000 to 1 in 1 million T cells' resolution. Data came from immunoSEQ multiplex PCR; TCRdb stores just in-frame clones and leaves some out. Found here are more than 300,000 clones, more than 65% of them singletons; the top ten hold about 6.3%. This receptor was identified in a human donor with chronic lymphocytic leukemia. This sequence joins TRBV4-2 and TRBJ2-7; 8 nucleotides line up with TRBD2. The sample in question was PBMCs, obtained before ibrutinib treatment. The CDR3 nucleotides are TGTGCCAGCAGCCAAACTAGCGGAAACTGGGAGCAGTACTTC. This codes for CASSQTSGNWEQYF.